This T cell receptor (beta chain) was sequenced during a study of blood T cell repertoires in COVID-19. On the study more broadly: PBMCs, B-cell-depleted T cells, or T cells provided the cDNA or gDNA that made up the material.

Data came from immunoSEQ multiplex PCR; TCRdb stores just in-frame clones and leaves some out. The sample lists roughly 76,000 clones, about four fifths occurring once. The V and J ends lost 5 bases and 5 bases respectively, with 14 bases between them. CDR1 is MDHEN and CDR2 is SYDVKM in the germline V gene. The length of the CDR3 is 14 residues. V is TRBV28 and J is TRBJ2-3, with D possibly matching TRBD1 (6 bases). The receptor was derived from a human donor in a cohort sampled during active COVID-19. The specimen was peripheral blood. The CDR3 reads CASSKQGYRDTQYF. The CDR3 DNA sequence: TGTGCCAGCAGTAAACAGGGATACAGAGATACGCAGTATTTT.